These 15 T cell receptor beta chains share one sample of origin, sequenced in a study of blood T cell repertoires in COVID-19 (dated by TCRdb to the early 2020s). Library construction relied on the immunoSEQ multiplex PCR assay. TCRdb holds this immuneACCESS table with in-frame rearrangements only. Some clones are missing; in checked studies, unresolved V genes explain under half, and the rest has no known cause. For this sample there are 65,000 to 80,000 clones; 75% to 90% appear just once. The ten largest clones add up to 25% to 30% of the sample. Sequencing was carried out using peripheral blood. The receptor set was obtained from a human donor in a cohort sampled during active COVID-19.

CDR3 nucleotide sequence: TGTGCCAGCAGCTTGGATAGGGGTGGGGATACGCAGTATTTT. Its protein product is CASSLDRGGDTQYF. The chain couples TRBV5-4 to TRBJ2-3; D is possibly TRBD1 (5 bases). V was cut by 0 bases and J by 6 bases, with 11 bases left in between. Germline CDR1 is SGHNT and CDR2 is YYREEE (reference sequence). This CDR3 spans 14 amino acids.

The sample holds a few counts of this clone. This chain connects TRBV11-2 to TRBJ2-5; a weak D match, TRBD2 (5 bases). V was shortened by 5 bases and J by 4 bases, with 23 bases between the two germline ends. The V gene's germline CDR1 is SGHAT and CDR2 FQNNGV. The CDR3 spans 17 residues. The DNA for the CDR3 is TGTGCCAGCAGCGGCGGACGGGGAACGCGACGGGGAGAGACCCAGTACTTC. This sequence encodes CASSGGRGTRRGETQYF.

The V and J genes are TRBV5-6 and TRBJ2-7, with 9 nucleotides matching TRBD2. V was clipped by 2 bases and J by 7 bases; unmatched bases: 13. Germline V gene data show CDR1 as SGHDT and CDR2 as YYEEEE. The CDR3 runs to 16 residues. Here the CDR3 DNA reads TGTGCCAGCAGCTTTTACGGGACTAGCAGGGCGTGGGAGCAGTACTTC. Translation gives CASSFYGTSRAWEQYF.

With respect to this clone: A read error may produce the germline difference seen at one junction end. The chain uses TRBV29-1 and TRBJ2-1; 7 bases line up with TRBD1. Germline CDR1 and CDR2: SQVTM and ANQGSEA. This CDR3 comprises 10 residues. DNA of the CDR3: TGCAGCGTTGCTGATAAGGGGGCCCTCTTC. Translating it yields CSVADKGALF.

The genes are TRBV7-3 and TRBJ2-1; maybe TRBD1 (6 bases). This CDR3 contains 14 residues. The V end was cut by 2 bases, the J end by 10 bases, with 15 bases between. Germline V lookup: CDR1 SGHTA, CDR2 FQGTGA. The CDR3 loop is CASSLGRGNGEQFF. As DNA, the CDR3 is TGTGCCAGCAGCTTAGGCAGGGGCAACGGGGAGCAGTTCTTC.

In DNA form, the CDR3 reads TGTGCCAGCAGGCTAGGATCTAACTATGGCTACACCTTC. Protein product: CASRLGSNYGYTF. The J gene is TRBJ1-2, the V gene TRBV28, with D uncertain. Germline CDR1 MDHEN, CDR2 SYDVKM. V lost 6 bases and J lost 0, with 8 bases in between. The CDR3 covers 13 residues.

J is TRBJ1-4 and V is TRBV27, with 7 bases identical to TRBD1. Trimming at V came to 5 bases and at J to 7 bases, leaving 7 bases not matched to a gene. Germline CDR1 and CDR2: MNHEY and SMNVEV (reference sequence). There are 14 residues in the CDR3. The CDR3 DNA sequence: TGTGCCAGCAGTCCGCAGGGGGAAGGTGAAAAACTGTTTTTT. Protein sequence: CASSPQGEGEKLFF. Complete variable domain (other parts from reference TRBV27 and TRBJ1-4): EAQVTQNPRYLITVTGKKLTVTCSQNMNHEYMSWYRQDPGLGLRQIYYSMNVEVTDKGDVPEGYKVSRKEKRNFPLILESPSPNQTSLYFCASSPQGEGEKLFFGSGTQLSVL.

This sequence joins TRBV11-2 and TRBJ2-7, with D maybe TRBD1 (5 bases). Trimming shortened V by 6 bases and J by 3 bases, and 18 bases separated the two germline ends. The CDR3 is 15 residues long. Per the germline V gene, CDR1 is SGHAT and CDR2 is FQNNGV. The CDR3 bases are TGTGCCAGCAGGTTAAATCTCGACAGAGGCTACGAGCAGTACTTC. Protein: CASRLNLDRGYEQYF.

The CDR3: CASSFQGGEQYF. DNA for the CDR3: TGTGCCAGCAGTTTCCAGGGGGGCGAGCAGTACTTC. The gene calls are TRBV2 and TRBJ2-7, with TRBD1 as a possible D gene (7 bases). The CDR3 spans 12 residues. Per the germline V gene, CDR1 is SNHLY and CDR2 is FYNNEI. Trimming cost V 5 bases and J 6 bases, with 11 bases left between them.

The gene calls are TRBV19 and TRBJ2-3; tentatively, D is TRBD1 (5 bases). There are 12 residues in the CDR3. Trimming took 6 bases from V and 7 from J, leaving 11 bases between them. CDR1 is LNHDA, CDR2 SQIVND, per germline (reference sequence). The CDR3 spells CASRGLGYTQYF. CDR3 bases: TGTGCCAGTAGGGGGCTGGGATATACGCAGTATTTT.

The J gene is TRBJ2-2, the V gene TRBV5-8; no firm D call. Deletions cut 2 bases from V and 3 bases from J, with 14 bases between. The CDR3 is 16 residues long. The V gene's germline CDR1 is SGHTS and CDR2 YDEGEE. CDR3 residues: CASSFIRSTYTGELFF. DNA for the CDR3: TGTGCCAGCAGCTTTATTCGGAGCACCTACACCGGGGAGCTGTTTTTT. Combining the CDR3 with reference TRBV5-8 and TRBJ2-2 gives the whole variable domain EAGVTQSPTHLIKTRGQQATLRCSPISGHTSVYWYQQALGLGLQFLLWYDEGEERNRGNFPPRFSGRQFPNYSSELNVNALELEDSALYLCASSFIRSTYTGELFFGEGSRLTVL.

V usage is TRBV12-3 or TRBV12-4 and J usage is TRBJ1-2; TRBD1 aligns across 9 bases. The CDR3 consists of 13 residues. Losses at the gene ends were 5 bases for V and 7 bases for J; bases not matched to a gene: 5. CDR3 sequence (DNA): TGTGCCAGCAGTGTCCCGGGACAGGGTGGCTACACCTTC. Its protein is CASSVPGQGGYTF.

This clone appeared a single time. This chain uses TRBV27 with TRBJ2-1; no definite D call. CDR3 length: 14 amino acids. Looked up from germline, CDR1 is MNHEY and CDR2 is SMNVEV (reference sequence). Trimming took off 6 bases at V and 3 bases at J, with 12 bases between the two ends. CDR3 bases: TGTGCCAGCAGGCCGGGTGGGTTCTACAATGAGCAGTTCTTC. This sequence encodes CASRPGGFYNEQFF.

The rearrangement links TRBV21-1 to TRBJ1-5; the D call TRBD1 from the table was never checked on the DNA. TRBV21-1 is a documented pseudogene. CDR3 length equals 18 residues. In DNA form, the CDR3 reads TGTGCCAGCAGCAAAGTTGCGGACAGGGGGAAGGGCAATCAGCCCCAGCATTTT. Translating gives CASSKVADRGKGNQPQHF.

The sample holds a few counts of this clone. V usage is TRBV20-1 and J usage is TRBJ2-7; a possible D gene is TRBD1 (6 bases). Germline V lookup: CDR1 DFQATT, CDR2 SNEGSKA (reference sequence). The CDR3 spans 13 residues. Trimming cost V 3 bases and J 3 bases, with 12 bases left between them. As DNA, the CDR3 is TGCAGTGCTAGTATGGGGGCTTACTACGAGCAGTACTTC. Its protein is CSASMGAYYEQYF.